This T cell receptor (beta chain) was captured by sequencing in a study of T-cell memory formation after mild COVID-19. 5'RACE primed from the constant segment yielded TCR alpha and TCR beta cDNA libraries bearing sample barcodes and UMIs. TCRdb used MiXCR to reprocess the 5' RACE reads, holding one entry per CDR3 protein. The repertoire includes a few hundred thousand distinct CDR3 sequences, about 21% of them detected once, and approximately 12% sits in the top ten. The receptor comes from an adult woman who had mild COVID-19 (a few samples of this study predate the infection). Cell type and time point are not known. Sequencing was performed on PBMCs or a T cell subset sorted from them (not recorded which).

Here the CDR3 reads CASSDDRTYEQYF. The CDR3 nucleotides are TGTGCCAGCAGTGATGACAGGACCTACGAGCAGTACTTC. The chain couples TRBV2 to TRBJ2-7; D may be TRBD1 (6 bases). V lost 3 bases to trimming and J lost 2 bases, with 8 bases between them. Germline V CDR1 and CDR2: SNHLY, FYNNEI. The CDR3 contains 13 residues.